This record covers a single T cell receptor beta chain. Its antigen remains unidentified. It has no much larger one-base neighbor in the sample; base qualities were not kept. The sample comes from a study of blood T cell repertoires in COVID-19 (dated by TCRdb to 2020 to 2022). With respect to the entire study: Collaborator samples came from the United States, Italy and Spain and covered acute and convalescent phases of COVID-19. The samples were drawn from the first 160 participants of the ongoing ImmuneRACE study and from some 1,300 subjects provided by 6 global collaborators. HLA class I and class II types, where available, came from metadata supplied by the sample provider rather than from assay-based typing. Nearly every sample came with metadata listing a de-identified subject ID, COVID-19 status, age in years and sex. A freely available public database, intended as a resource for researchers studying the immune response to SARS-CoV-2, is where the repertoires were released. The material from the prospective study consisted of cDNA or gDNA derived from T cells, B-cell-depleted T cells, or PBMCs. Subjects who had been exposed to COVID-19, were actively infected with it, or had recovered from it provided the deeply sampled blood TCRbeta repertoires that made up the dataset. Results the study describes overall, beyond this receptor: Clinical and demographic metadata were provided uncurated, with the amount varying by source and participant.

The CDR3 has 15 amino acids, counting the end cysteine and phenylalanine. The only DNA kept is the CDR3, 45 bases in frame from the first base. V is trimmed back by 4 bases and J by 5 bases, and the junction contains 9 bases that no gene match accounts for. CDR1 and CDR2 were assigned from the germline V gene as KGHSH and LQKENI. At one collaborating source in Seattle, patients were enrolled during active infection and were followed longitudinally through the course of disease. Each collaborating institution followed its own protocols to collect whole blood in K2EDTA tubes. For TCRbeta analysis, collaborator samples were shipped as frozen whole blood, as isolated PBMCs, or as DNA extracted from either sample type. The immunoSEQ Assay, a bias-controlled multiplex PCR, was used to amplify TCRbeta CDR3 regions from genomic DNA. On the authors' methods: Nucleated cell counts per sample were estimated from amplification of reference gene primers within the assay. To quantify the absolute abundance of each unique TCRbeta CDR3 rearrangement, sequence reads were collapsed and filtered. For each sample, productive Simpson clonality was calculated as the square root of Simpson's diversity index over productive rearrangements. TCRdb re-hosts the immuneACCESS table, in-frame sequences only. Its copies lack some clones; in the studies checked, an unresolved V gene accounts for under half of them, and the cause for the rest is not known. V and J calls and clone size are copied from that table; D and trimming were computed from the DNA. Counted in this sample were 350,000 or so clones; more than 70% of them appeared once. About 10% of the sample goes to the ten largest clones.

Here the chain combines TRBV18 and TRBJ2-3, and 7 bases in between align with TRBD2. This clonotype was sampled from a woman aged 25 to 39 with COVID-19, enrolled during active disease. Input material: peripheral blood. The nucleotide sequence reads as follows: TGTGCCAGCTCACAGGGCGGGAGCGCCCAAGATACGCAGTATTTT. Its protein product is CASSQGGSAQDTQYF.